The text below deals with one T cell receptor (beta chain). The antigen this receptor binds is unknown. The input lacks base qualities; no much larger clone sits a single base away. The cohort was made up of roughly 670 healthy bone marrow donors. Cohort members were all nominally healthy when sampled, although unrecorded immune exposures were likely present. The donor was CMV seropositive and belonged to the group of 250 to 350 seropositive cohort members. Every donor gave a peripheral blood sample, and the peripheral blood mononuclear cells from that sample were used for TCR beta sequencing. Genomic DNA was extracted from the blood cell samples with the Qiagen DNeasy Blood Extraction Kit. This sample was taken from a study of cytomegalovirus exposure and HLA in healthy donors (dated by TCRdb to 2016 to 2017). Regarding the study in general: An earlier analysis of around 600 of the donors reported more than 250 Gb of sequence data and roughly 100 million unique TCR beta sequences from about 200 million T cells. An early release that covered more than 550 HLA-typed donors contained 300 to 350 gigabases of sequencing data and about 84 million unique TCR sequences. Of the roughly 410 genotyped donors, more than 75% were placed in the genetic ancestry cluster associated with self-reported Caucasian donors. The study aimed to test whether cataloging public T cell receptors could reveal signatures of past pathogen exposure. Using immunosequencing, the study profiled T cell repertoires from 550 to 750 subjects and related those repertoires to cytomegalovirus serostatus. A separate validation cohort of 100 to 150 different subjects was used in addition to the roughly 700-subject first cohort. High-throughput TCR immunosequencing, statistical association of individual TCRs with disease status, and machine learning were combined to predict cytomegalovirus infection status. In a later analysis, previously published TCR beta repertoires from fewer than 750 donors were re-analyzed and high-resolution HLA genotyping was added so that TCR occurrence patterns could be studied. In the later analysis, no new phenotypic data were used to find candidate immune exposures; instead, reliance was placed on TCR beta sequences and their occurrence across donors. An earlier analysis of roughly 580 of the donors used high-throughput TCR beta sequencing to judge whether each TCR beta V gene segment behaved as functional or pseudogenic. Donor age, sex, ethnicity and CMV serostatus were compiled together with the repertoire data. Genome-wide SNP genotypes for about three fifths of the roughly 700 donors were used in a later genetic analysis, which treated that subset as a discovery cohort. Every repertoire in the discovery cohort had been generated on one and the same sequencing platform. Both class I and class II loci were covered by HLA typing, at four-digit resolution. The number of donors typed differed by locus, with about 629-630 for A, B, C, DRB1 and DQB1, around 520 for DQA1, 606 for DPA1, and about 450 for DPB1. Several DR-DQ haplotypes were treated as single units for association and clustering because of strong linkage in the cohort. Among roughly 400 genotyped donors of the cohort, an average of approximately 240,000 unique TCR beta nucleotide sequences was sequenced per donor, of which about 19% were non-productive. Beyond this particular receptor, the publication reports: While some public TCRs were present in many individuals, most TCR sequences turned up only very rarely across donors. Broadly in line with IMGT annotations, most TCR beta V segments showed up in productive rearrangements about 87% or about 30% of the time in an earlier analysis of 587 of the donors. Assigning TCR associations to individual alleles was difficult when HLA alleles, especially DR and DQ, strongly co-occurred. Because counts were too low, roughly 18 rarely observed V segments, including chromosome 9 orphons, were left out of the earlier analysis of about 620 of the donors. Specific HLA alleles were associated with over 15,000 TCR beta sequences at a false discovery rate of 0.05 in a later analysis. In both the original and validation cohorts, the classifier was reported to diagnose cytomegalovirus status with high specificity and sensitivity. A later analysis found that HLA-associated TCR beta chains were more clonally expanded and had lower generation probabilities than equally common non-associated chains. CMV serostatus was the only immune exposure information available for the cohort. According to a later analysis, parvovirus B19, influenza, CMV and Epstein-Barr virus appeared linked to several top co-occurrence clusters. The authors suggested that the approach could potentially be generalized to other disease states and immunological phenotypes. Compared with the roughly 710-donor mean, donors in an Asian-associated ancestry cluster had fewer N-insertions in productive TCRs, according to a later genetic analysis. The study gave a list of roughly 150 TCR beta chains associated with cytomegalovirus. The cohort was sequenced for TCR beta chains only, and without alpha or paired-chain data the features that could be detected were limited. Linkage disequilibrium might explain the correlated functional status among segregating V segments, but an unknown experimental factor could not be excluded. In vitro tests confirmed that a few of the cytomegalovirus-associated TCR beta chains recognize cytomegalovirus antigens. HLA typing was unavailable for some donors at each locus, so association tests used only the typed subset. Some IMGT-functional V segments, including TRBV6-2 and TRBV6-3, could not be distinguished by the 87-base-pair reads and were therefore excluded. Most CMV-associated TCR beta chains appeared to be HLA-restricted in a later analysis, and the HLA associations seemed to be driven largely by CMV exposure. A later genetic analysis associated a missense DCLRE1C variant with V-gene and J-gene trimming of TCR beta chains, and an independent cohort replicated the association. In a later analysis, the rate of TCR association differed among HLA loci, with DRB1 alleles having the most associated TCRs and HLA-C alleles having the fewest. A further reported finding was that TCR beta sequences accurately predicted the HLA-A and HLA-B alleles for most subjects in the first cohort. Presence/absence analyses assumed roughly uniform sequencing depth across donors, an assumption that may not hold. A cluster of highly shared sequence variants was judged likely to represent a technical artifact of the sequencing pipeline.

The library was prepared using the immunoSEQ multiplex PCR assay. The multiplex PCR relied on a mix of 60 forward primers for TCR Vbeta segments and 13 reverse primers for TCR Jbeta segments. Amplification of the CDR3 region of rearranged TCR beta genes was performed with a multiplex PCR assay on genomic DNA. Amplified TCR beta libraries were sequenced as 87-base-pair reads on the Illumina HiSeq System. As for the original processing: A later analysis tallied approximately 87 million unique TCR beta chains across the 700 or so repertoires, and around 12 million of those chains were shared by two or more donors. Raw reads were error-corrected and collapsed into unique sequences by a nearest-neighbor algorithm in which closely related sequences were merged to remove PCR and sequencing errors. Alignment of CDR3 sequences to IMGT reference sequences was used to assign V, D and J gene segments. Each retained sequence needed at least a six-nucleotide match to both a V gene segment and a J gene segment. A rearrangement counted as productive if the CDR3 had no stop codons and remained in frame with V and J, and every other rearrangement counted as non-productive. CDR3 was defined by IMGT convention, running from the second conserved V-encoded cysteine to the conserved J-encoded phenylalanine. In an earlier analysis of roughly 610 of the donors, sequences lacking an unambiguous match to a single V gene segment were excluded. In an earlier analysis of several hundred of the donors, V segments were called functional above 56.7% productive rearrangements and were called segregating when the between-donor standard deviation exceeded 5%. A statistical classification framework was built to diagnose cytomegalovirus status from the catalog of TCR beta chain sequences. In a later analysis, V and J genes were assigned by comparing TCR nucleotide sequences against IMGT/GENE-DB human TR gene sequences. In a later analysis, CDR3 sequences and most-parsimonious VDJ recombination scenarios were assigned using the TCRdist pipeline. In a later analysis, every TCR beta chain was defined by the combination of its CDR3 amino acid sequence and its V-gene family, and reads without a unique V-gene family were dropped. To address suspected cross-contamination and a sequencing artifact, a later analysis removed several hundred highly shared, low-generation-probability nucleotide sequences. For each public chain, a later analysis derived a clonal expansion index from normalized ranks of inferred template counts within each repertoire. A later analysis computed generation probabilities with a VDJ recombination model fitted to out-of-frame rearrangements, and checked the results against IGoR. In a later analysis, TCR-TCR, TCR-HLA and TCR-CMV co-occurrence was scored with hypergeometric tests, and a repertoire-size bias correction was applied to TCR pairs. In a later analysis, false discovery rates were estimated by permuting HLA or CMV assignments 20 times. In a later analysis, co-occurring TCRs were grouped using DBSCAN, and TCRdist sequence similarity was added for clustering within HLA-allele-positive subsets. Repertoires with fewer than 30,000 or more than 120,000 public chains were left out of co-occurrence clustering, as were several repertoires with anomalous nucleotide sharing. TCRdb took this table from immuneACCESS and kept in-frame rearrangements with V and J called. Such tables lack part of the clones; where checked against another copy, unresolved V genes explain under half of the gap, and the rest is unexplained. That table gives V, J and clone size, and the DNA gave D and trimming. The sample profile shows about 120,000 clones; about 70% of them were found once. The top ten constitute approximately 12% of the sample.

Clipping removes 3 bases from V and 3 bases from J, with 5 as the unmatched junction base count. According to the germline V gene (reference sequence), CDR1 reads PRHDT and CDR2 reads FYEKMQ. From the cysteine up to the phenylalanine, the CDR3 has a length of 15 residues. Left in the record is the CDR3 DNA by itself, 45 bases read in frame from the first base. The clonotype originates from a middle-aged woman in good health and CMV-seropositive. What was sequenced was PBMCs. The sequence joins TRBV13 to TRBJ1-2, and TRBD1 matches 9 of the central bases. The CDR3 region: CASSFTGGPDYGYTF. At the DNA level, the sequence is TGTGCCAGCAGCTTTACAGGGGGCCCAGACTATGGCTACACCTTC. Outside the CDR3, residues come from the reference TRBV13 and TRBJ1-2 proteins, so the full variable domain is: AAGVIQSPRHLIKEKRETATLKCYPIPRHDTVYWYQQGPGQDPQFLISFYEKMQSDKGSIPDRFSAQQFSDYHSELNMSSLELGDSALYFCASSFTGGPDYGYTFGSGTRLTVV.